This T cell receptor beta chain was recovered during a study of cytomegalovirus exposure and HLA in healthy donors. About this clone itself: The antigen is undetermined.

Study-wide findings and caveats: A few chains tied to CMV proved CMV antigen-specific in vitro.

It was with 60 Vbeta and 13 Jbeta primers that the PCR ran. The data were produced by immunoSEQ multiplex PCR, yet TCRdb's version contains in-frame clones alone and is incomplete. The table lists about 220,000 clones, approximately 80% of them singletons. The sequenced material came from PBMCs. The TCR originated in a boy aged 2 to 10 in good health and CMV-seronegative.

CDR3 bases: TGTGCCAGCAGGGACGCCAGGGTCCAGGCCCAGTACTTC. It translates to CASRDARVQAQYF. The chain joins TRBV27 to TRBJ2-5; maybe TRBD1 (5 bases). Germline values: CDR1 MNHEY, CDR2 SMNVEV (reference sequence). CDR3 length: 13 amino acids. V was clipped by 6 bases and J by 9 bases, with 17 bases between them.